Each of the 27 T cell receptor beta chains below was sequenced from the same sample in a study of CD8 T cell repertoires and HIV-1 epitope variants. What these receptors recognize is not known. Profiling relied on immunoSEQ multiplex PCR, and the TCRdb table lists in-frame clones only, not all of them. The top ten hold 42% of the sample, which has almost 3,000 clones, roughly 70% seen once. The specimen sequenced was cultured CD8+ T cells derived from PBMCs. Receptor source: a male donor with HIV.

The chain is built from TRBV11-2 and TRBJ2-3; 7 bases match TRBD2. V lost 5 bases to trimming and J lost 0 bases; unmatched junction nucleotides: 5. This CDR3 is 15 amino acids long. Germline loops: CDR1 SGHAT, CDR2 FQNNGV. The CDR3 reads CASSRAGGSTDTQYF. CDR3 DNA sequence: TGTGCCAGCAGCCGAGCCGGGGGGAGCACAGATACGCAGTATTTT.

The CDR3 DNA follows: TGTGCCAGCAGCTTGAGTCCGGACAGGATCTACGAGCAGTACTTC. Translating gives CASSLSPDRIYEQYF. This sequence joins TRBV5-6 and TRBJ2-7; 7 bases are a match to TRBD1. Germline V lookup: CDR1 SGHDT, CDR2 YYEEEE. This CDR3 is 15 amino acids long. With 1 base clipped from V and 3 bases from J, the junction kept 7 bases outside the gene matches.

The chain couples TRBV28 to TRBJ2-1; 10 bases match TRBD1. CDR3 size: 13 residues. The germline V gene encodes CDR1 MDHEN and CDR2 SYDVKM. V shed 6 bases and J 16 bases; nucleotides not matched to a gene: 12. CDR3 nucleotide sequence: TGTGCCAGCAGCCCTTCGAGGACAGGGGGGGACTTCTTC. It is translated as CASSPSRTGGDFF.

J is TRBJ2-7 and V is TRBV4-3; 7 bases are a match to TRBD1. Germline V gene data show CDR1 as LGHNA and CDR2 as YSLEER. The CDR3 covers 15 residues. V shed 3 bases and J 2 bases; nucleotides not matched to a gene: 7. DNA for the CDR3: TGCGCCAGCAGCCACTCCTGGACAGGCGCCTACGAGCAGTACTTC. Encoded protein: CASSHSWTGAYEQYF.

This chain uses TRBV7-9 with TRBJ2-5, with a tentative D call TRBD1 (5 bases). The CDR3 is made up of 14 amino acids. V was clipped by 4 bases and J by 4 bases, with 13 bases between them. The germline V gene has CDR1 SEHNR and CDR2 FQNEAQ (reference sequence). The CDR3 sequence: CASSSTQGLETQYF. The CDR3 DNA reads as TGTGCCAGCAGCTCGACCCAGGGTTTAGAGACCCAGTACTTC.

To note about this clone: In the same sample, other DNA sequences code for this CDR3. The J gene is TRBJ2-5, the V gene TRBV5-1, with 8 bases matching TRBD1. V dropped 5 bases and J dropped 4; count of bases not matched to a gene: 10. Germline assignment: CDR1 SGHRS and CDR2 YFSETQ. This CDR3 has 15 amino acids. The CDR3 coding sequence is TGCGCCAGCAGTTCACTCCCGACAGGGGTAGAGACCCAGTACTTC. This translates into CASSSLPTGVETQYF.

The J gene is TRBJ1-4, the V gene TRBV4-3; D ambiguous. The CDR3 extends over 16 amino acids. Looked up from germline, CDR1 is LGHNA and CDR2 is YSLEER. V was pared by 0 bases and J by 4 bases, with 12 bases between. The CDR3 region is CASSQEFTALNEKLFF. CDR3 nucleotide sequence: TGCGCCAGCAGCCAAGAATTCACAGCCCTTAATGAAAAACTGTTTTTT.

The chain employs TRBV28 and TRBJ2-3; 10 nucleotides line up with TRBD2. V dropped 10 bases and J dropped 1; count of bases not matched to a gene: 5. The CDR3 totals 14 residues. In germline, CDR1 is MDHEN, CDR2 SYDVKM. As DNA, the CDR3 is TGTGCCACCGTGGGGACTAGCGGCACAGATACGCAGTATTTT. It codes for CATVGTSGTDTQYF.

J is TRBJ2-1 and V is TRBV7-8; no definite D call. The germline gives CDR1 SGHVS, CDR2 FQNEAQ. The V end was cut by 1 base, the J end by 9 bases, with 10 bases between. The CDR3 covers 13 residues. CDR3 nucleotides: TGTGCCAGCAGCTTAGACGGTGCCAGTGAGCAGTTCTTC. Translation gives CASSLDGASEQFF.

The DNA of the CDR3 is TGTGCCAGCATGGGGCGTCCGGGGTACAATGAGCAGTTCTTC. Its protein is CASMGRPGYNEQFF. The chain links TRBV6-5 to TRBJ2-1; D might be TRBD1 or TRBD2, each matching 5 bases. Deletions cut 7 bases from V and 4 bases from J, with 14 bases between. The CDR3 contains 14 residues. Germline V lookup: CDR1 MNHEY, CDR2 SVGAGI.

The chain employs TRBV5-1 and TRBJ1-1; D is perhaps TRBD1 (6 bases). CDR3 length: 15 amino acids. Germline V gene lookup returns CDR1 SGHRS and CDR2 YFSETQ. The germline V and J ends were trimmed by 0 bases and 4 bases, with 13 bases remaining between them. The CDR3 DNA follows: TGCGCCAGCAGCTTGGCTCTGGGGGCAGGCACTGAAGCTTTCTTT. Translated: CASSLALGAGTEAFF.

The chain combines TRBV6-1 with TRBJ2-1; D gene uncertain. The CDR3 sequence is 14 residues long. Germline values: CDR1 MNHNS, CDR2 SASEGT. V was trimmed by 0 bases and J by 2 bases, leaving 5 bases between them. The CDR3 DNA sequence: TGTGCCAGCAGTGAAGCGGGCACCTACAATGAGCAGTTCTTC. This translates into CASSEAGTYNEQFF.

CDR3: CASNLRLAGGLSQETQYF. CDR3 DNA sequence: TGTGCCAGCAACCTTAGACTAGCGGGAGGTTTAAGCCAAGAGACCCAGTACTTC. The chain joins TRBV2 to TRBJ2-5; 13 nucleotides agree with TRBD2. V lost 7 bases to trimming and J lost 1 base; unmatched junction nucleotides: 12. The V gene's germline CDR1 is SNHLY and CDR2 FYNNEI. This CDR3 is built from 18 residues.

This clone occurred once. This rearrangement joins TRBV7-6 to TRBJ1-1, with 8 bases aligning to TRBD1. Germline values: CDR1 SGHVS, CDR2 FNYEAQ. The V and J ends lost 6 bases and 5 bases, in that order; junction bases with no gene match: 8. This CDR3 has 14 amino acids. CDR3 residues: CASSYSDRGTEAFF. The CDR3 DNA reads as TGTGCCAGCAGTTATTCAGACAGGGGAACTGAAGCTTTCTTT.

The chain is built from TRBV5-4 and TRBJ2-7; TRBD2 aligns across 8 bases. Germline values: CDR1 SGHNT, CDR2 YYREEE (reference sequence). V was pared by 4 bases and J by 7 bases, with 16 bases of the junction left unmatched. The CDR3 loop spans 16 amino acids. CDR3 sequence: CASSREGGGAGGEQYF. CDR3 bases: TGTGCCAGCAGCCGGGAGGGGGGAGGCGCCGGAGGGGAGCAGTACTTC.

This clone was found a few times. This sequence joins TRBV6-5 and TRBJ1-2, with 9 bases that match TRBD1. With 2 bases clipped from V and 12 bases from J, the junction kept 7 bases outside the gene matches. Germline CDR1 MNHEY, CDR2 SVGAGI. The CDR3 sequence is 13 residues long. CDR3 DNA: TGTGCCAGCAGTTACAGAACAGGGGGCGCCGACACCTTC. This translates into CASSYRTGGADTF.

The rearrangement links TRBV7-2 to TRBJ2-1; D not certain. V lost 3 bases and J 10 bases, leaving 13 bases between the germline ends. The CDR3 consists of 13 residues. Germline V gene data show CDR1 as SGHTA and CDR2 as FQGNSA. The CDR3: CASSFAWLREQFF. CDR3 DNA: TGTGCCAGCAGCTTCGCTTGGCTCAGAGAGCAGTTCTTC. Looking up the rest from reference TRBV7-2 and TRBJ2-1 gives the full variable domain: GAGVSQSPSNKVTEKGKDVELRCDPISGHTALYWYRQSLGQGLEFLIYFQGNSAPDKSGLPSDRFSAERTGGSVSTLTIQRTQQEDSAVYLCASSFAWLREQFFGPGTRLTVL.

The rearrangement joins TRBV7-9 to TRBJ2-1, with D possibly being TRBD2 (5 bases). V lost 5 bases to trimming and J lost 8 bases, with 13 bases between them. From germline, CDR1 is SEHNR and CDR2 FQNEAQ (reference sequence). There are 13 residues in the CDR3. Here the CDR3 reads CASSPGSADEQFF. In DNA form, the CDR3 reads TGTGCCAGCAGCCCTGGATCAGCGGATGAGCAGTTCTTC.

This clone was seen a handful of times. The rearrangement joins TRBV5-1 to TRBJ2-7, with 8 positions matching TRBD1. The CDR3 runs 14 residues. V lost 0 bases, J lost 3 bases, and 2 bases stayed unmatched. Looked up from germline, CDR1 is SGHRS and CDR2 is YFSETQ. This CDR3 is CASSLARGLYEQYF. The CDR3, as DNA: TGCGCCAGCAGCTTGGCCAGGGGGCTCTACGAGCAGTACTTC.

The J gene is TRBJ1-2, the V gene TRBV6-5; 8 nucleotides align to TRBD1. The CDR3 extends over 14 amino acids. Germline V CDR1 and CDR2: MNHEY, SVGAGI. V lost 0 bases, J lost 4 bases, and 1 base stayed unmatched. This CDR3 reads CASSYSDRGYGYTF. Here the CDR3 DNA reads TGTGCCAGCAGTTACTCTGACAGGGGCTATGGCTACACCTTC.

In DNA form, the CDR3 reads TGTGCCAGCAGCTTCAGGGGTCTGTACGAGCAGTACTTC. This gives the protein CASSFRGLYEQYF. The chain combines TRBV5-6 with TRBJ2-7; tentatively, D is TRBD1 (6 bases). Germline lookup yields CDR1 SGHDT and CDR2 YYEEEE. Trimming took 2 bases from V and 4 from J, leaving 10 bases between them. CDR3 size: 13 residues.

The rearrangement joins TRBV27 to TRBJ2-5, with D perhaps matching TRBD2 (6 bases). Germline assignment: CDR1 MNHEY and CDR2 SMNVEV (reference sequence). With 7 bases removed from V and 1 base from J, the gap between germline ends came to 10 bases. The length of the CDR3 is 13 residues. CDR3 nucleotides: TGTGCCAGCAAGGGAGGCCTCCAAGAGACCCAGTACTTC. Its protein is CASKGGLQETQYF.

This chain links TRBV14 with TRBJ2-7, with D possibly TRBD2 on 6 matching bases. This CDR3 has 11 amino acids. The V and J ends lost 6 bases and 7 bases respectively, with 10 bases between them. Germline loops: CDR1 SGHDN, CDR2 FVKESK. The CDR3 nucleotides read TGTGCCAGCAGTCTTAGCGGTGAGCAGTACTTC. This gives the protein CASSLSGEQYF. The full variable domain, rest sourced from reference TRBV14 and TRBJ2-7, is EAGVTQFPSHSVIEKGQTVTLRCDPISGHDNLYWYRRVMGKEIKFLLHFVKESKQDESGMPNNRFLAERTGGTYSTLKVQPAELEDSGVYFCASSLSGEQYFGPGTRLTVT.

V is TRBV15 and J is TRBJ2-7, with TRBD1 as a possible D gene (5 bases). The ends were cut back, 0 bases at V and 4 bases at J, with 13 bases in the middle. The germline V gene encodes CDR1 LNHNV and CDR2 YYDKDF (reference sequence). This CDR3 has 15 amino acids. In DNA form, the CDR3 reads TGTGCCACCAGCAGAGATATAGACAGCTATTACGAGCAGTACTTC. Translating it yields CATSRDIDSYYEQYF. Full variable domain (missing parts from reference TRBV15 and TRBJ2-7): DAMVIQNPRYQVTQFGKPVTLSCSQTLNHNVMYWYQQKSSQAPKLLFHYYDKDFNNEADTPDNFQSRRPNTSFCFLDIRSPGLGDTAMYLCATSRDIDSYYEQYFGPGTRLTVT.

The chain employs TRBV19 and TRBJ1-5; TRBD1 matches at 7 bases. The CDR3 covers 14 residues. The V segment lost 4 bases and the J segment 7 bases; nucleotides outside the gene matches: 7. The germline gives CDR1 LNHDA, CDR2 SQIVND (reference sequence). The CDR3: CASSNQGVGQPQHF. For the CDR3, the DNA is TGTGCCAGTAGTAACCAGGGGGTAGGGCAGCCCCAGCATTTT.

The chain couples TRBV27 to TRBJ2-1; TRBD1 might be the D (5 bases). CDR3 length equals 17 residues. V was clipped by 4 bases and J by 2 bases, with 18 bases between them. From germline, CDR1 is MNHEY and CDR2 SMNVEV (reference sequence). The CDR3, as DNA: TGTGCCAGCAGTTCGAGAACCGATCCCAGGGCCTACAATGAGCAGTTCTTC. This sequence encodes CASSSRTDPRAYNEQFF.

The chain links TRBV4-1 to TRBJ2-3, with D unresolved. Germline CDR1 reads MGHRA; CDR2 reads YSYEKL. This CDR3 has 15 amino acids. Trimming left V 0 bases short and J 1 base short, with 8 bases between. CDR3 nucleotides: TGCGCCAGCAGCCAAGAGGGTCAGCGCACAGATACGCAGTATTTT. Its protein product is CASSQEGQRTDTQYF.